Presented here are 23 T cell receptor beta chains from one specimen sequenced in a study of shared clonotypes between healthy human individuals. The protocol was immunoSEQ multiplex PCR, while the TCRdb copy is restricted to in-frame clones and leaves out a portion. The sample includes about 650,000 clones, nearly 97% of them seen just once. Naive CD8 cells were CD45RO-negative, positively selected for CCR7, excluding terminally differentiated effector memory CD45RA+ cells. Sequences were obtained from naive CD8+ T cells sorted from blood. The receptor set was obtained from a young woman in good health.

The V and J genes are TRBV13 and TRBJ1-4, with D tentatively TRBD1 (5 bases). The CDR3 is made up of 15 amino acids. The ends were cut back, 5 bases at V and 7 bases at J, with 17 bases in the middle. Germline-derived CDR1 and CDR2 are PRHDT and FYEKMQ (reference sequence). Here the CDR3 reads CASSLAGVESEKLFF. DNA for the CDR3: TGTGCCAGCAGCCTCGCGGGGGTAGAGAGTGAAAAACTGTTTTTT.

This chain joins TRBV4-1 and TRBJ2-2; no firm D call. V shed 1 base and J shed 9 bases, with 12 bases lying between them. Germline CDR1 MGHRA, CDR2 YSYEKL. This CDR3 contains 14 residues. The CDR3 DNA reads as TGCGCCAGCAGCCAAGGGGCATTGATTCGGGAGCTGTTTTTT. Amino acid sequence: CASSQGALIRELFF.

J is TRBJ2-2 and V is TRBV27; D is perhaps TRBD1 (6 bases). Trimming took off 6 bases at V and 5 bases at J, with 13 bases between the two ends. Looked up from germline, CDR1 is MNHEY and CDR2 is SMNVEV (reference sequence). The CDR3 loop spans 14 amino acids. The CDR3 loop reads CASRGTRTTGELFF. The CDR3 DNA reads TGTGCCAGCAGAGGGACACGCACGACCGGGGAGCTGTTTTTT.

The chain couples TRBV23-1 to TRBJ1-4, with D hard to call. TRBV23-1 is identified as an open reading frame with a role that is uncertain. V dropped 3 bases and J dropped 0 bases, with 8 bases sitting between them. The CDR3 spans 15 residues. In nucleotides, the CDR3 is TGCGCCAGCAGTCATCGGGATTCAACTAATGAAAAACTGTTTTTT. Translation gives CASSHRDSTNEKLFF.

The V gene is TRBV6-5, the J gene TRBJ2-5, with D possibly being TRBD2 (6 bases). Between the trimmed V and J ends, which lost 2 bases and 4 bases, there was a span of 11 bases. There are 14 residues in the CDR3. CDR1 and CDR2 (germline): MNHEY, SVGAGI. In DNA form, the CDR3 reads TGTGCCAGCAGTTACATCGGGAGTTCAGAGACCCAGTACTTC. This gives the protein CASSYIGSSETQYF.

CDR3 in amino acids: CASSFAESYEQYF. CDR3 sequence (DNA): TGTGCCAGCAGTTTTGCAGAATCCTACGAGCAGTACTTC. This chain joins TRBV28 and TRBJ2-7; no reliable D call. Germline V gene data show CDR1 as MDHEN and CDR2 as SYDVKM. This CDR3 comprises 13 residues. With 3 bases removed from V and 1 base from J, the gap between germline ends came to 7 bases.

Only one count was recorded for this clone. This chain's CDR3 is CASSLLYEQYF. In DNA, the CDR3 is TGTGCCAGCAGCCTTCTTTACGAGCAGTACTTC. V and J are TRBV6-5 and TRBJ2-7, with no clear D. The ends were cut back, 6 bases at V and 4 bases at J, with 7 bases in the middle. The length of the CDR3 is 11 residues. Germline V lookup: CDR1 MNHEY, CDR2 SVGAGI.

The V and J genes are TRBV4-1 and TRBJ2-7; D assignment may be TRBD1 or TRBD2 (5 bases each). This CDR3 region has 15 residues. Germline CDR1 MGHRA, CDR2 YSYEKL. V was trimmed by 2 bases and J by 4 bases, leaving 15 bases between them. CDR3 residues: CASSQTSGTIYEQYF. The CDR3 region has the DNA TGCGCCAGCAGCCAAACGTCGGGGACCATTTACGAGCAGTACTTC.

V usage is TRBV29-1 and J usage is TRBJ2-7, with 10 positions matching TRBD1. Germline CDR1 reads SQVTM; CDR2 reads ANQGSEA. V shed 3 bases, J shed 6 bases, and the junction held 2 bases outside the gene matches. This CDR3 contains 12 residues. The CDR3 here is CSVDGQGGEQYF. In DNA, the CDR3 is TGCAGCGTTGACGGACAGGGGGGCGAGCAGTACTTC.

This chain uses TRBV6-6 with TRBJ1-5; no firm D call. This CDR3 contains 14 residues. Per the germline V gene, CDR1 is MNHNY and CDR2 is SVGAGI (reference sequence). Trimming shortened V by 6 bases and J by 8 bases, and 17 bases separated the two germline ends. DNA of the CDR3: TGTGCCAGCAGGCCGGACCGATTAGAGGAGCCCCAGCATTTT. Its translation is CASRPDRLEEPQHF.

In regard to this clone: Other DNA sequences in the sample encode the same CDR3. The chain couples TRBV6-5 to TRBJ2-3, with a possible D match to TRBD2 (5 bases). This CDR3 is 15 amino acids long. Germline CDR1 and CDR2: MNHEY and SVGAGI. V was pared by 0 bases and J by 2 bases, with 9 bases between. CDR3 DNA: TGTGCCAGCAGTTACTCTGAGCGGCCCACAGATACGCAGTATTTT. It encodes CASSYSERPTDTQYF.

V usage is TRBV7-8 and J usage is TRBJ2-2, with D possibly being TRBD1 (5 bases). The V end lost 1 base, the J end lost 0 bases, and 9 bases lay between the germline ends. The CDR3 sequence is 16 residues long. Per the germline V gene, CDR1 is SGHVS and CDR2 is FQNEAQ. The CDR3 DNA follows: TGTGCCAGCAGCTTAGAGGTGACAGCGAACACCGGGGAGCTGTTTTTT. Translated, it gives CASSLEVTANTGELFF.

The chain links TRBV4-1 to TRBJ2-2, with D maybe TRBD2 (6 bases). Germline lookup yields CDR1 MGHRA and CDR2 YSYEKL. The CDR3 has 17 amino acids. V gave up 1 base and J gave up 3 bases, with 15 bases separating them. The CDR3 DNA is TGCGCCAGCAGCCAAGCTGCGGTAGCGGCTTACACCGGGGAGCTGTTTTTT. Translation: CASSQAAVAAYTGELFF.

CDR3 nucleotide sequence: TGTGCCAGCAGTTTATGGGCCCGGGAACAAGAGACCCAGTACTTC. Protein product: CASSLWAREQETQYF. The chain links TRBV28 to TRBJ2-5; D perhaps matches TRBD2 (5 bases). The V gene's germline CDR1 is MDHEN and CDR2 SYDVKM. V shed 0 bases and J shed 2 bases, with 10 bases lying between them. The length of the CDR3 is 15 residues.

The CDR3 spells CASSSPGVSTEAFF. The CDR3 region has the DNA TGTGCCAGCAGCTCCCCAGGGGTTAGCACTGAAGCTTTCTTT. J is TRBJ1-1 and V is TRBV7-6; D possibly corresponds to TRBD1 (6 bases). Trimming stripped 4 bases from V and 4 bases from J, with 13 bases between. Germline V CDR1 and CDR2: SGHVS, FNYEAQ. The CDR3 is made up of 14 amino acids.

V usage is TRBV30 and J usage is TRBJ2-1, with TRBD2 matching over 9 bases. This CDR3 is built from 15 residues. The trim removed 1 base at V and 3 bases at J, leaving 4 bases unmatched. Germline values: CDR1 GTSNPN, CDR2 SVGIG (reference sequence). This CDR3 reads CAWSAVSGSYNEQFF. DNA of the CDR3: TGTGCCTGGAGTGCCGTTAGCGGGAGCTACAATGAGCAGTTCTTC.

V and J are TRBV7-6 and TRBJ2-6; D gene ambiguous. The germline V gene encodes CDR1 SGHVS and CDR2 FNYEAQ. CDR3 size: 19 residues. The V gene lost 4 bases and the J gene lost 0 bases, with 19 bases spanning the gap. CDR3 DNA sequence: TGTGCCAGCAGCTCTTATGGGCTTTCCGGAAACTCTGGGGCCAACGTCCTGACTTTC. Its protein product is CASSSYGLSGNSGANVLTF.

V and J are TRBV28 and TRBJ2-7; 12 bases align to TRBD2. The CDR3 contains 17 residues. The germline gives CDR1 MDHEN, CDR2 SYDVKM. The trim removed 5 bases at V and 9 bases at J, leaving 17 bases unmatched. The DNA for the CDR3 is TGTGCCAGCAGTCCGCTAGCGGGAGGGCCGCTCCCTCCCCGGCAGTACTTC. Amino acids: CASSPLAGGPLPPRQYF.

V is TRBV4-2 and J is TRBJ2-7; the match to TRBD2 covers 10 bases. Germline-derived CDR1 and CDR2 are LGHNA and YNFKEQ. The junction had 0 bases not matched to a gene; V was cut back by 2 bases and J by 2 bases. There are 14 residues in the CDR3. CDR3 sequence: CASSQTSGTYEQYF. The CDR3 DNA is TGTGCCAGCAGCCAAACTAGCGGGACCTACGAGCAGTACTTC.

This rearrangement joins TRBV5-1 to TRBJ2-3; D gene ambiguous. CDR1 and CDR2 (germline): SGHRS, YFSETQ. Trimming shortened V by 0 bases and J by 0 bases, and 11 bases separated the two germline ends. CDR3 length equals 16 residues. The CDR3 loop reads CASSLDGYTSTDTQYF. The CDR3 DNA follows: TGCGCCAGCAGCTTGGACGGGTATACTAGCACAGATACGCAGTATTTT.

The chain joins TRBV29-1 to TRBJ1-3, with 9 bases identical to TRBD1. This CDR3 is built from 14 residues. Germline V gene lookup returns CDR1 SQVTM and CDR2 ANQGSEA. V shed 1 base, J shed 6 bases, and the junction held 4 bases outside the gene matches. In nucleotides, the CDR3 is TGCAGCGTTGAAGGGGACAGGGAGAAAAACACCATATATTTT. It specifies CSVEGDREKNTIYF. Full variable domain (outside the CDR3, taken from reference TRBV29-1 and TRBJ1-3): SAVISQKPSRDICQRGTSLTIQCQVDSQVTMMFWYRQQPGQSLTLIATANQGSEATYESGFVIDKFPISRPNLTFSTLTVSNMSPEDSSIYLCSVEGDREKNTIYFGEGSWLTVV.

This chain uses TRBV10-1 with TRBJ2-1; 7 nucleotides agree with TRBD2. The CDR3 runs to 13 residues. CDR1 WNHNN and CDR2 SYGVQD come from the germline V gene (reference sequence). The ends lost 5 bases at V and 6 bases at J; junction bases unmatched: 4. CDR3 bases: TGCGCCAGCAGTAGCGGGACCCCCAATGAGCAGTTCTTC. This codes for CASSSGTPNEQFF.

This chain joins TRBV5-6 and TRBJ2-5, with TRBD2 as a possible D gene (5 bases). Gene TRBJ2-7 matches the end of the DNA better, so the J call may be wrong. CDR3 length: 12 amino acids. The germline CDR1 and CDR2 sequences are SGHDT and YYEEEE. The CDR3 DNA reads as TGTGCCAGCAGCCCGGGGTCGGACGAGCAGTACTTC. Its translation: CASSPGSDEQYF.